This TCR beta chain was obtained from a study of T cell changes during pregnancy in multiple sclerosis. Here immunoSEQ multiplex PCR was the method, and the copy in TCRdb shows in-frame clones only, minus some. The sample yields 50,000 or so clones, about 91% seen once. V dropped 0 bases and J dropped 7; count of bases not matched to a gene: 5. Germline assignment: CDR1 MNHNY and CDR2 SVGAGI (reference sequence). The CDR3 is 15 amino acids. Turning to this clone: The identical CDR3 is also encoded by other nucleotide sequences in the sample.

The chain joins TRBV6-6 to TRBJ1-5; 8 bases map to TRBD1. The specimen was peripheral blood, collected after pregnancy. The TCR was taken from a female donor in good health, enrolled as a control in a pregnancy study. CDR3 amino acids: CASSYSGQGKQPQHF. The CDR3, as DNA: TGTGCCAGCAGTTACTCCGGACAGGGAAAACAGCCCCAGCATTTT.